These T cell receptor beta chains were read from a single sample in a study of blood T cell repertoires in COVID-19. Method: immunoSEQ multiplex PCR; TCRdb's copy keeps in-frame clones and lacks some. Among 220,000 or so clones listed, about 82% were seen once. The specimen was PBMCs or T cells enriched from blood (not recorded which). These receptors all come from a woman aged 45-65 years who had recovered from COVID-19. Both conserved end residues are part of each CDR3. The D gene is left open where the match is weak. Only part of the rows carry a size: once, few, many, or a class if the clone is expanded.

j_call clone_size v_call cdr3_length d_call cdr3_aa cdr3_nt
TRBJ2-1 NA TRBV4-2 16 TRBD1 CASRLEGTGRYNEQFF TGTGCCAGCAGACTTGAGGGGACAGGCCGCTACAATGAGCAGTTCTTC
TRBJ2-3 NA TRBV19 16 TRBD2 CASSVEAGGPWDTQYF TGTGCCAGTAGTGTCGAAGCGGGAGGGCCTTGGGATACGCAGTATTTT
TRBJ2-7 NA TRBV4-3 16 TRBD1 CASSRTGTGTSYEQYF TGCGCCAGCAGCCGCACCGGGACAGGGACTTCCTACGAGCAGTACTTC
TRBJ2-7 NA TRBV19 16 TRBD2 CASSTIPGLAGSEQYF TGTGCCAGTAGTACCATTCCGGGACTAGCGGGATCCGAGCAGTACTTC
TRBJ1-6 NA TRBV21-1 18 NA CASSMRTEPSSYNSPLHF TGTGCCAGCAGCATGCGGACAGAACCCAGCTCCTATAATTCACCCCTCCACTTT
TRBJ2-7 few TRBV6-6 17 NA CASSPSLGEVRIKEQYF TGTGCCAGCAGTCCCTCACTCGGGGAGGTCAGAATTAAAGAGCAGTACTTC
TRBJ2-5 once TRBV9 14 NA CASSVGGGPETQYF TGTGCCAGCAGCGTAGGAGGTGGTCCAGAGACCCAGTACTTC
TRBJ1-6 NA TRBV9 15 NA CASSAWGVGGSPLHF TGTGCCAGCAGCGCGTGGGGAGTAGGTGGATCACCCCTCCACTTT
TRBJ1-5 NA TRBV3-1/TRBV3-2 16 NA CASSLSDRDSNQPQHF TGTGCCAGCAGCCTCTCGGACAGAGATAGCAATCAGCCCCAGCATTTT
TRBJ2-2 once TRBV9 16 TRBD1 CASSASGTANTGELFF TGTGCCAGCAGCGCCTCCGGGACAGCGAACACCGGGGAGCTGTTTTTT
TRBJ1-4 NA TRBV11-3 16 NA CASSPRRGTTNEKLFF TGTGCCAGCAGCCCTAGGAGGGGTACAACTAATGAAAAACTGTTTTTT
TRBJ1-5 NA TRBV19 15 NA CASSTNAGFGQPQHF TGTGCCAGTAGTACCAACGCAGGGTTTGGTCAGCCCCAGCATTTT
TRBJ2-2 NA TRBV5-1 16 TRBD1 CASSLNRGTNTGELFF TGCGCCAGCAGTTTGAACAGGGGAACGAACACCGGGGAGCTGTTTTTT
TRBJ2-2 NA TRBV7-2 12 NA CASSSSPGELFF TGTGCCAGCAGCTCTAGTCCCGGGGAGCTGTTTTTT